This is a list of T cell receptor beta chains from one sample in a study of blood T cell repertoires in COVID-19. Sequencing was performed with immunoSEQ multiplex PCR; in TCRdb, only in-frame clones are kept and a portion is missing. The sample has about 270,000 clones, approximately 90% seen once. Sample: PBMCs or T cells enriched from blood (not recorded which). The receptor set was obtained from a woman aged 40 to 55 with acute COVID-19. Each CDR3 is given with its conserved first and last residue. Fields, in order: CDR3 protein, V gene.

CDR3: CASKGREGTGELFF; V: TRBV25-1
CDR3: CASSLAGPFNYGYTF; V: TRBV27
CDR3: CASSVGNGRPPDTQYF; V: TRBV9
CDR3: CASSPPSGSVYGYTF; V: TRBV18
CDR3: CASSFHPTGMNTEAFF; V: TRBV5-5
CDR3: CASSQLTLNTEAFF; V: TRBV5-4
CDR3: CASSAEDLYTEAFF; V: TRBV5-1
CDR3: CASSAFPGGGTEAFF; V: TRBV19
CDR3: CAWSRDRGDAEAFF; V: TRBV30
CDR3: CASRGGGYNSPLHF; V: TRBV27
CDR3: CASRKIRDTQNTEAFF; V: TRBV19
CDR3: CASSPARGSTDTQYF; V: TRBV7-9
CDR3: CAWSDGGLSREQYF; V: TRBV30
CDR3: CASSSQGNTEAFF; V: TRBV12-3/TRBV12-4
CDR3: CASSFHPGQTNQPQHF; V: TRBV7-8
CDR3: CSVGYTGAGELFF; V: TRBV29-1
CDR3: CASSPSRGGSGELFF; V: TRBV6-5
CDR3: CATSAQGGSTDTQYF; V: TRBV15
CDR3: CASSRPEDSLNTEAFF; V: TRBV21-1
CDR3: CASSHRDRGQTEAFF; V: TRBV5-1
CDR3: CASSIRGSNQPQHF; V: TRBV19
CDR3: CASSIEWSNYGYTF; V: TRBV19
CDR3: CASSMGQQPLGQYF; V: TRBV19
CDR3: CASQQGGIETQYF; V: TRBV12-5
CDR3: CASRRGGGPTDTQYF; V: TRBV7-3
CDR3: CASSGYSGGATDTQYF; V: TRBV14
CDR3: CASSPPLKNTEAFF; V: TRBV5-5
CDR3: CASSYGTVGSYEQYF; V: TRBV7-9
CDR3: CASSEQGSGNTIYF; V: TRBV9
CDR3: CASSSGQFVDEQYF; V: TRBV9
CDR3: CASSMGLSPGETQYF; V: TRBV5-5
CDR3: CASSAITGGLNYGYTF; V: TRBV28
CDR3: CASSLDGRAYDEQFF; V: TRBV27
CDR3: CANRDLNYGYTF; V: TRBV28
CDR3: CASSPGLAAYNEQFF; V: TRBV18
CDR3: CSVHHMNTEAFF; V: TRBV29-1
CDR3: CASSQDQDRANYGYTF; V: TRBV3-1/TRBV3-2
CDR3: CSAVGAEAFF; V: TRBV20-1
CDR3: CASSSSSYEQYF; V: TRBV7-6
CDR3: CASSRHAGTGNTIYF; V: TRBV25-1
CDR3: CASSPRGQGSPLHF; V: TRBV18
CDR3: CASSAGQFASPNYGYTF; V: TRBV9
CDR3: CASSPGQGIYGYTF; V: TRBV21-1
CDR3: CASSLVGRGNMNTEAFF; V: TRBV28
CDR3: CATSAPAKRSGTSSTDTQYF; V: TRBV24-1
CDR3: CASSLERGGDYNEQFF; V: TRBV3-1/TRBV3-2
CDR3: CASSLKGHSNQPQHF; V: TRBV9
CDR3: CASTAQNPYEQYF; V: TRBV28
CDR3: CASSMIQGNTGELFF; V: TRBV18
CDR3: CASRRGPGDYEQYF; V: TRBV4-1
CDR3: CASSDVDRVEQYF; V: TRBV11-2
CDR3: CASCRQELNTGELFF; V: TRBV7-2
CDR3: CASSSDSGIIYNEQFF; V: TRBV6-6
CDR3: CASSLGQNNSPLHF; V: TRBV11-2
CDR3: CASSKTGDTQYF; V: TRBV12-3/TRBV12-4
CDR3: CAWSIRGVAEQYF; V: TRBV30
CDR3: CASKERGGLDTQYF; V: TRBV6-5
CDR3: CASSPTGDTEAFF; V: TRBV7-9
CDR3: CASSLGSNSNQPQHF; V: TRBV7-2